The next 23 T cell receptor beta chains were all read from a single sample in a study of identical twins. TCRdb redid the calling of the 5' RACE reads with MiXCR, one entry per CDR3 protein. The sample has a few hundred thousand distinct CDR3 sequences; about 8.3% are singletons. The same data also contributed to another study, on yellow fever vaccine responses in identical twins.

What was sequenced was CD8+ T cells sorted from blood. All receptors come from a woman aged 18-29 years in good health.

The J gene is TRBJ1-1, the V gene TRBV4-1, with 7 nucleotides matching TRBD1. Trimming removed 0 bases from V and 5 bases from J; junction bases left unmatched: 3. The CDR3 is made up of 14 amino acids. Germline V gene sequence: CDR1 MGHRA, CDR2 YSYEKL. DNA of the CDR3: TGCGCCAGCAGCCAAGACACAGGGGTAACTGAAGCTTTCTTT. This sequence encodes CASSQDTGVTEAFF.

This clonotype appeared many times. V is TRBV20-1 and J is TRBJ2-7; D gene uncertain. In germline, CDR1 is DFQATT, CDR2 SNEGSKA (reference sequence). The germline V and J ends were trimmed by 2 bases and 7 bases, with 6 bases remaining between them. This CDR3 has 10 amino acids. CDR3 bases: TGCAGTGCTAGATTCGGGGAGCAGTACTTC. This gives the protein CSARFGEQYF.

This clonotype was counted a few times. V gene TRBV20-1 combines with J gene TRBJ2-7; 7 positions match TRBD2. Trimming removed 3 bases from V and 2 bases from J; junction bases left unmatched: 4. This CDR3 region has 13 residues. Germline lookup yields CDR1 DFQATT and CDR2 SNEGSKA (reference sequence). The CDR3 DNA follows: TGCAGTGCTAGGGGAGGGTTTGCCTACGAGCAGTACTTC. It yields the protein CSARGGFAYEQYF.

This clonotype was recorded at least ten times. The J gene is TRBJ2-7, the V gene TRBV28; no definite D call. Germline CDR1 MDHEN, CDR2 SYDVKM. The CDR3 covers 13 residues. V was trimmed by 6 bases and J by 2 bases, leaving 11 bases between them. CDR3 DNA: TGTGCCAGCAGCCTTATAGGGACCTACGAGCAGTACTTC. Its translation is CASSLIGTYEQYF.

This clonotype occurred many times. CDR3 DNA: TGTGCCAGCAGTTTTCGAGGACTAGCGACCAATGAGCAGTTCTTC. Amino acids: CASSFRGLATNEQFF. The chain joins TRBV12-3 or TRBV12-4 to TRBJ2-1, with 9 nucleotides matching TRBD2. Trimming cost V 3 bases and J 6 bases; bases outside gene matches: 6. The CDR3 has 15 amino acids.

This clonotype was counted a few times. The junction and the germline gene differ at one end; a read error may be behind it. The CDR3 region is CACREVAGVNEQFF. Here the CDR3 DNA reads TGTGCCTGCAGGGAAGTAGCGGGGGTGAATGAGCAGTTCTTC. The chain couples TRBV7-9 to TRBJ2-1; 9 bases line up with TRBD2. The CDR3 is 14 residues long. Germline V gene lookup returns CDR1 SEHNR and CDR2 FQNEAQ (reference sequence).

V is TRBV12-3 or TRBV12-4 and J is TRBJ2-2; tentative D call: TRBD2 (7 bases). The V end was cut by 0 bases, the J end by 6 bases, with 29 bases between. The CDR3 totals 21 residues. The CDR3: CASSLAWQIGSGGGGAGELFF. The CDR3 nucleotides are TGTGCCAGCAGTTTAGCGTGGCAGATAGGTTCGGGGGGCGGTGGCGCCGGGGAGCTGTTTTTT.

The chain employs TRBV7-9 and TRBJ2-1; no clear D gene. CDR1 is SEHNR and CDR2 is FQNEAQ in the germline V gene (reference sequence). Trimming removed 1 base from V and 8 bases from J, with 6 bases in between. This CDR3 is 12 amino acids long. CDR3 DNA: TGTGCCAGCAGCTTAGTCGTGTATGAGCAGTTCTTC. Protein sequence: CASSLVVYEQFF.

This clonotype was seen many times. The J gene is TRBJ2-7, the V gene TRBV7-9, with D possibly matching TRBD2 (6 bases). Germline CDR1 and CDR2: SEHNR and FQNEAQ (reference sequence). The V gene lost 3 bases and the J gene lost 5 bases, with 8 bases spanning the gap. The length of the CDR3 is 12 residues. CDR3 sequence reads: CASSFGGHEQYF. CDR3 coding DNA: TGTGCCAGCAGCTTCGGGGGTCACGAGCAGTACTTC. Full variable domain (outside the CDR3, taken from reference TRBV7-9 and TRBJ2-7): DTGVSQNPRHKITKRGQNVTFRCDPISEHNRLYWYRQTLGQGPEFLTYFQNEAQLEKSRLLSDRFSAERPKGSFSTLEIQRTEQGDSAMYLCASSFGGHEQYFGPGTRLTVT.

The chain links TRBV9 to TRBJ2-1; 9 nucleotides match TRBD1. The CDR3 is made up of 15 amino acids. V lost 3 bases and J lost 4; bases outside the gene matches: 5. Germline-derived CDR1 and CDR2 are SGDLS and YYNGEE. CDR3 in amino acids: CASSEAQGAYNEQFF. In nucleotides, the CDR3 is TGTGCCAGCAGCGAGGCACAGGGGGCTTACAATGAGCAGTTCTTC. Full variable domain (missing parts from reference TRBV9 and TRBJ2-1): DSGVTQTPKHLITATGQRVTLRCSPRSGDLSVYWYQQSLDQGLQFLIQYYNGEERAKGNILERFSAQQFPDLHSELNLSSLELGDSALYFCASSEAQGAYNEQFFGPGTRLTVL.

This clonotype was picked up many times. The chain is built from TRBV7-9 and TRBJ2-1; D might be TRBD1 or TRBD2, each matching 5 bases. Trimming removed 3 bases from V and 9 bases from J, with 9 bases in between. The CDR3 length is 12 residues. Germline V gene sequence: CDR1 SEHNR, CDR2 FQNEAQ (reference sequence). The CDR3 region is CASSFGGAEQFF. DNA for the CDR3: TGTGCCAGCAGCTTTGGGGGAGCTGAGCAGTTCTTC.

This clonotype was observed many times. The J gene is TRBJ2-3, the V gene TRBV19; TRBD1 agrees at 9 bases. Germline CDR1 and CDR2: LNHDA and SQIVND (reference sequence). The ends lost 8 bases at V and 2 bases at J; junction bases unmatched: 5. CDR3 length equals 14 residues. The CDR3 DNA sequence: TGTGCCAGTGGGGACAGGGTTAACACAGATACGCAGTATTTT. Translating it yields CASGDRVNTDTQYF.

The gene calls are TRBV6-1 and TRBJ2-3; 8 nucleotides match TRBD2. Germline CDR1 reads MNHNS; CDR2 reads SASEGT. CDR3 length: 16 residues. Trimming cost V 5 bases and J 2 bases; bases outside gene matches: 9. CDR3 in amino acids: CASSLREDLITDTQYF. The CDR3 nucleotides read TGTGCCAGCAGTCTGCGGGAGGACTTAATCACAGATACGCAGTATTTT.

In its sample, this clonotype was seen a few times. The chain joins TRBV28 to TRBJ2-7; D may be TRBD2 (7 bases). The germline V gene encodes CDR1 MDHEN and CDR2 SYDVKM. This CDR3 contains 16 residues. Deletions cut 5 bases from V and 0 bases from J, with 17 bases between. The CDR3 DNA reads as TGTGCCAGCAGTCGCCACGGGGGGCCAAGCTCCTACGAGCAGTACTTC. Protein: CASSRHGGPSSYEQYF.

This clonotype was detected a few times. The genes are TRBV11-2 and TRBJ2-7, with D perhaps matching TRBD1 (5 bases). The CDR3 totals 14 residues. V was clipped by 5 bases and J by 0 bases, with 11 bases between them. The V gene's germline CDR1 is SGHAT and CDR2 FQNNGV. The CDR3 DNA is TGTGCCAGCAGCCCCGCAGGGCCCTCCTACGAGCAGTACTTC. It translates to CASSPAGPSYEQYF.

The chain joins TRBV18 to TRBJ2-3; D gene uncertain. The CDR3 is 13 amino acids. V was pared by 2 bases and J by 5 bases, with 8 bases between. The V gene's germline CDR1 is KGHSH and CDR2 LQKENI. For the CDR3, the DNA is TGTGCCAGCTCACCATGGGCTGAAGATACGCAGTATTTT. This sequence encodes CASSPWAEDTQYF.

The chain combines TRBV7-9 with TRBJ2-1; TRBD2 is a possible D gene (5 bases). Germline-derived CDR1 and CDR2 are SEHNR and FQNEAQ (reference sequence). The CDR3 length is 13 residues. The V end lost 5 bases, the J end lost 12 bases, and 17 bases lay between the germline ends. The CDR3 here is CASSLEFGVGQFF. The CDR3 coding sequence is TGTGCCAGCAGCCTTGAGTTCGGGGTGGGGCAGTTCTTC.

V and J are TRBV10-2 and TRBJ2-5; TRBD2 aligns across 7 bases. The ends lost 5 bases at V and 5 bases at J; junction bases unmatched: 14. The CDR3 runs 16 residues. CDR1 and CDR2 from the germline V gene are WSHSY and SAAADI. Written as DNA, the CDR3 is TGCGCCAGCAGTTCCCCCTTAGCGGGCGCCGGGGAGACCCAGTACTTC. The encoded protein is CASSSPLAGAGETQYF.

The gene calls are TRBV5-6 and TRBJ2-3; unclear D gene. Trimming removed 0 bases at V and 4 bases at J, with 12 bases between. Germline CDR1 and CDR2: SGHDT and YYEEEE. CDR3 length equals 15 residues. The CDR3 spells CASSLEGARPDTQYF. The CDR3 nucleotides read TGTGCCAGCAGCTTGGAGGGTGCCCGGCCAGATACGCAGTATTTT.

The sample holds many counts of this clonotype. The CDR3 DNA reads as TGTGCCAGCAGCTTAGCGTTCGGAGGAACCTACGAGCAGTACTTC. This gives the protein CASSLAFGGTYEQYF. The chain uses TRBV11-3 and TRBJ2-7; perhaps TRBD2 as D (5 bases). Germline CDR1 and CDR2: SGHNT and YENEEA. The V gene lost 1 base and the J gene lost 2 bases, with 12 bases spanning the gap. This CDR3 contains 15 residues.

In this sample, this clonotype turned up a few times. The chain uses TRBV27 and TRBJ1-5, with D unclear. CDR1 MNHEY and CDR2 SMNVEV come from the germline V gene (reference sequence). The CDR3 contains 14 residues. V lost 4 bases and J 3 bases, leaving 10 bases between the germline ends. CDR3 DNA sequence: TGTGCCAGCAGTTCACAGACATACAATCAGCCCCAGCATTTT. Protein product: CASSSQTYNQPQHF.

This clonotype has a handful of counts. The chain has TRBV27 and TRBJ1-1; D is ambiguous. CDR3 length: 14 residues. V was trimmed by 2 bases and J by 4 bases, leaving 11 bases between them. CDR1 and CDR2 from the germline V gene are MNHEY and SMNVEV (reference sequence). The CDR3 DNA reads as TGTGCCAGCAGTTTAGAAGGAGGAGGCACTGAAGCTTTCTTT. Protein: CASSLEGGGTEAFF.

The table lists this clonotype with many counts. V usage is TRBV29-1 and J usage is TRBJ2-1; the D call may be TRBD1 or TRBD2 (5 bases each). Germline V gene data show CDR1 as SQVTM and CDR2 as ANQGSEA. The CDR3 extends over 12 amino acids. Trimming took off 6 bases at V and 4 bases at J, with 10 bases between the two ends. The CDR3 DNA follows: TGCAGCGTCGGGGCCCCGTACAATGAGCAGTTCTTC. Residues: CSVGAPYNEQFF.